One sample yielded the 30 T cell receptor beta chains listed below, sequenced in a study of blood T cell repertoires in COVID-19. Clones were read by immunoSEQ multiplex PCR, and TCRdb kept only the in-frame ones, dropping some. The sample yields under 200,000 clones, 75% to 85% seen once. The sample comprised peripheral blood. These receptors all stem from an older woman with COVID-19, enrolled during active disease.

The rearrangement links TRBV6-2 or TRBV6-3 to TRBJ2-7, with 8 bases matching TRBD2. Unmatched junction bases numbered 3, after V lost 4 bases and J lost 1 base. Germline V gives CDR1 MNHEY, CDR2 SVGEGT. The CDR3 is 14 amino acids. CDR3 in DNA: TGTGCCAGCAGTTCTAGCGGGCTTTCCTACGAGCAGTACTTC. Its protein is CASSSSGLSYEQYF.

The chain recombines TRBV18 with TRBJ1-5; D is ambiguous. The CDR3 is 15 residues long. The V and J ends lost 2 bases and 2 bases respectively, with 10 bases between them. CDR1 is KGHSH and CDR2 is LQKENI in the germline V gene. In nucleotides, the CDR3 is TGTGCCAGCTCACCAGAGGGTATCGGCAATCAGCCCCAGCATTTT. Its protein product is CASSPEGIGNQPQHF.

The chain is built from TRBV3-1 (or the pseudogene TRBV3-2) and TRBJ1-2; D gene unclear. This CDR3 contains 13 residues. Per the germline V gene, CDR1 is LGHDT and CDR2 is YNNKEL (reference sequence). Deletions cut 4 bases from V and 9 bases from J, with 15 bases between. The CDR3 loop reads CASSPSRGQRYTF. The CDR3 DNA follows: TGTGCCAGCAGCCCTTCCAGAGGGCAGCGCTACACCTTC.

This clone was recorded once. The chain links TRBV12-3 or TRBV12-4 to TRBJ1-2; D gene uncertain. The CDR3 covers 13 residues. The V end was cut by 3 bases, the J end by 3 bases, with 8 bases between. CDR3 sequence reads: CASSLEGHYGYTF. The CDR3 region has the DNA TGTGCCAGCAGTTTGGAGGGTCACTATGGCTACACCTTC.

CDR3 region: CASSLEARGYTF. DNA of the CDR3: TGTGCCAGCAGTTTAGAGGCGAGGGGCTACACCTTC. The rearrangement joins TRBV12-3 or TRBV12-4 to TRBJ1-2; D unclear. Trimming removed 1 base at V and 8 bases at J, with 8 bases between. CDR3 size: 12 residues.

This clone has just one count. The chain joins TRBV5-1 to TRBJ2-5; the D gene is possibly TRBD2 (5 bases). Germline values: CDR1 SGHRS, CDR2 YFSETQ. The CDR3 consists of 15 residues. V lost 0 bases, J lost 5 bases, and 14 bases lay in between. The CDR3 nucleotides read TGCGCCAGCAGCTTGGGGCGGGCCCCGGGGGAGACCCAGTACTTC. As protein: CASSLGRAPGETQYF.

The V gene is TRBV4-1, the J gene TRBJ1-2; D ambiguous. CDR3 length: 19 residues. Trimming took 0 bases from V and 1 from J, leaving 21 bases between them. Germline lookup yields CDR1 MGHRA and CDR2 YSYEKL. CDR3 nucleotide sequence: TGCGCCAGCAGCCAAGATCTATTTAGTATGGCGGTCGATAACTATGGCTACACCTTC. Its translation is CASSQDLFSMAVDNYGYTF.

The chain couples TRBV7-9 to TRBJ2-3, with a possible D match to TRBD2 (6 bases). V lost 3 bases and J lost 5, with 6 bases in between. Germline V CDR1 and CDR2: SEHNR, FQNEAQ (reference sequence). The CDR3 consists of 12 residues. The CDR3 nucleotides are TGTGCCAGCAGCTTTAGCGGAGATACGCAGTATTTT. This translates into CASSFSGDTQYF.

The chain employs TRBV27 and TRBJ1-5, with D possibly matching TRBD1 (6 bases). CDR1 is MNHEY and CDR2 is SMNVEV in the germline V gene (reference sequence). The CDR3 is made up of 13 amino acids. Trimming took off 5 bases at V and 6 bases at J, with 11 bases between the two ends. The CDR3 region has the DNA TGTGCCAGCAGTCCGAGGGGGACTCAGCCCCAGCATTTT. As protein: CASSPRGTQPQHF.

The genes are TRBV5-1 and TRBJ1-6; D is undetermined. The germline CDR1 and CDR2 sequences are SGHRS and YFSETQ. CDR3 size: 15 residues. V was pared by 6 bases and J by 0 bases, with 10 bases between. CDR3 nucleotide sequence: TGCGCCAGCAAGAGGGAGAGCTCCTATAATTCACCCCTCCACTTT. It codes for CASKRESSYNSPLHF.

The chain combines TRBV30 with TRBJ1-1; possibly TRBD1 for D (5 bases). The CDR3 is made up of 12 amino acids. V lost 3 bases, J lost 4 bases, and 9 bases lay in between. Germline-derived CDR1 and CDR2 are GTSNPN and SVGIG (reference sequence). CDR3 bases: TGTGCCTGGAGCAAACAGGTCACTGAAGCTTTCTTT. Translation gives CAWSKQVTEAFF.

About this clone itself: Sequence at one end of the junction differs from germline and may be a read error. V usage is TRBV11-1 and J usage is TRBJ1-3; D possibly corresponds to TRBD1 (6 bases). CDR3 length: 11 residues. The V gene's germline CDR1 is SGHAT and CDR2 FQDESV (reference sequence). CDR3 protein: CASSSTDSLRF. CDR3 bases: TGTGCCAGCAGCTCAACGGACAGCCTGCGGTTT.

This chain uses TRBV10-3 with TRBJ1-3; perhaps TRBD1 as D (6 bases). Germline assignment: CDR1 ENHRY and CDR2 SYGVKD. The CDR3 is 15 amino acids. V lost 6 bases and J lost 0, with 12 bases in between. The CDR3, as DNA: TGTGCCATCAGGCTAGCAGGGGACTCTGGAAACACCATATATTTT. Amino acid sequence: CAIRLAGDSGNTIYF.

This clone was seen just once. DNA of the CDR3: TGTGCCAGCAGCTCCCAAACTGGAAACACCATATATTTT. Translated, it gives CASSSQTGNTIYF. The chain recombines TRBV7-2 with TRBJ1-3; D is unresolved. Trimming cost V 4 bases and J 2 bases, with 6 bases left between them. This CDR3 comprises 13 residues. The V gene's germline CDR1 is SGHTA and CDR2 FQGNSA.

This clone was detected many times. This chain joins TRBV7-9 and TRBJ1-1; tentatively, D is TRBD1 (6 bases). V lost 3 bases, J lost 7 bases, and 9 bases lay in between. Looked up from germline, CDR1 is SEHNR and CDR2 is FQNEAQ (reference sequence). The CDR3 is 12 residues long. CDR3 in amino acids: CASSFAGDEAFF. CDR3 nucleotide sequence: TGTGCCAGCAGCTTTGCAGGGGATGAAGCTTTCTTT.

This clone was picked up a small number of times. V usage is TRBV2 and J usage is TRBJ1-1; D remains ambiguous. The germline CDR1 and CDR2 sequences are SNHLY and FYNNEI. The CDR3 has 15 amino acids. Trimming took off 4 bases at V and 0 bases at J, with 12 bases between the two ends. The CDR3 protein is CASSVSRRVNTEAFF. CDR3 sequence (DNA): TGTGCCAGCAGTGTAAGCAGGCGTGTGAACACTGAAGCTTTCTTT.

The chain is built from TRBV9 and TRBJ2-3; TRBD2 agrees at 7 bases. From germline, CDR1 is SGDLS and CDR2 YYNGEE. The length of the CDR3 is 15 residues. Unmatched junction bases numbered 11, after V lost 4 bases and J lost 6 bases. This CDR3 is CASSKTSARHDTQYF. CDR3 coding DNA: TGTGCCAGCAGCAAAACTAGCGCGAGGCACGATACGCAGTATTTT.

This clone was counted only a few times. This chain connects TRBV10-1 to TRBJ1-1; perhaps TRBD1 as D (5 bases). Looked up from germline, CDR1 is WNHNN and CDR2 is SYGVQD (reference sequence). Trimming pared 0 bases from V and 11 bases from J, leaving 13 bases between. The CDR3 totals 13 residues. The CDR3 is CASSESRQGWAFF. The CDR3 DNA is TGCGCCAGCAGTGAGTCCAGGCAGGGTTGGGCTTTCTTT.

This clone came up a few times. The genes are TRBV9 and TRBJ2-3, with D maybe TRBD1 (5 bases). The CDR3 extends over 13 amino acids. Trimming stripped 7 bases from V and 0 bases from J, with 9 bases between. CDR1 SGDLS and CDR2 YYNGEE come from the germline V gene. The CDR3, as DNA: TGTGCCAGCCTGACAGCTAGCACAGATACGCAGTATTTT. This translates into CASLTASTDTQYF.

V gene TRBV5-4 combines with J gene TRBJ2-5; the D gene is possibly TRBD2 (6 bases). CDR3 size: 14 residues. Trimming pared 4 bases from V and 2 bases from J, leaving 12 bases between. Per the germline V gene, CDR1 is SGHNT and CDR2 is YYREEE (reference sequence). In nucleotides, the CDR3 is TGTGCCAGCAGCCCGGGACTTTCGCAAGAGACCCAGTACTTC. Protein product: CASSPGLSQETQYF.

This clone was seen a few times. V and J are TRBV24-1 and TRBJ1-2; D ambiguous. Germline V gene lookup returns CDR1 KGHDR and CDR2 SFDVKD. The CDR3 contains 13 residues. Trimming took 7 bases from V and 1 from J, leaving 9 bases between them. The CDR3 is CATSEWLNYGYTF. The CDR3 DNA is TGTGCCACCAGCGAATGGCTTAACTATGGCTACACCTTC.

As DNA, the CDR3 is TGTGCCAGCAGCGCTGCAGGGCCAGGTCAGCCCCAGCATTTT. Protein sequence: CASSAAGPGQPQHF. The chain joins TRBV28 to TRBJ1-5; possibly TRBD1 for D (5 bases). The V end lost 6 bases, the J end lost 6 bases, and 15 bases lay between the germline ends. This CDR3 is 14 amino acids long. The germline V gene encodes CDR1 MDHEN and CDR2 SYDVKM.

The chain recombines TRBV30 with TRBJ1-3, with 7 bases identical to TRBD1. From germline, CDR1 is GTSNPN and CDR2 SVGIG (reference sequence). V shed 4 bases, J shed 4 bases, and the junction held 4 bases outside the gene matches. The CDR3 extends over 13 amino acids. CDR3 region: CAWTRGSGNTIYF. CDR3 DNA sequence: TGTGCCTGGACCAGGGGGTCAGGAAACACCATATATTTT.

This clone came up once. The chain couples TRBV24-1 to TRBJ2-5, with D possibly matching TRBD1 (5 bases). This CDR3 contains 13 residues. Trimming pared 2 bases from V and 7 bases from J, leaving 10 bases between. Germline V gene lookup returns CDR1 KGHDR and CDR2 SFDVKD. CDR3 residues: CATSDYQGWTQYF. Here the CDR3 DNA reads TGTGCCACCAGTGATTATCAGGGATGGACCCAGTACTTC.

At least ten counts were recorded for this clone. The genes are TRBV30 and TRBJ1-5; 7 bases match TRBD1. The V segment lost 3 bases and the J segment 6 bases; nucleotides outside the gene matches: 20. CDR3 size: 18 residues. CDR1 and CDR2 (germline): GTSNPN, SVGIG (reference sequence). Written as DNA, the CDR3 is TGTGCCTGGAGCCGGGCGGGGGGCCTCAACAGGGGAATTCAGCCCCAGCATTTT. As protein: CAWSRAGGLNRGIQPQHF.

This clone was picked up a small number of times. The chain is built from TRBV7-8 and TRBJ2-3; 8 positions agree with TRBD2. In germline, CDR1 is SGHVS, CDR2 FQNEAQ. The CDR3 sequence is 17 residues long. J was trimmed by 0 bases and V by 1 base; bases with no gene match: 6. The chain's CDR3 is CASSLGLAGSSTDTQYF. Here the CDR3 DNA reads TGTGCCAGCAGCTTAGGGCTAGCGGGCTCTAGCACAGATACGCAGTATTTT. Full variable domain (remainder filled in from reference TRBV7-8 and TRBJ2-3): GAGVSQSPRYKVAKRGQDVALRCDPISGHVSLFWYQQALGQGPEFLTYFQNEAQLDKSGLPSDRFFAERPEGSVSTLKIQRTQQEDSAVYLCASSLGLAGSSTDTQYFGPGTRLTVL.

CDR3 region: CAWSGGAGYTGELFF. DNA of the CDR3: TGTGCCTGGAGTGGAGGGGCGGGGTACACCGGGGAGCTGTTTTTT. This rearrangement joins TRBV30 to TRBJ2-2; maybe TRBD2 (6 bases). Germline values: CDR1 GTSNPN, CDR2 SVGIG (reference sequence). This CDR3 spans 15 amino acids. The germline V and J ends were trimmed by 1 base and 3 bases, with 12 bases remaining between them.

The chain joins TRBV5-4 to TRBJ2-5; 7 bases map to TRBD2. From germline, CDR1 is SGHNT and CDR2 YYREEE (reference sequence). V dropped 4 bases and J dropped 5; count of bases not matched to a gene: 17. The CDR3 sequence is 17 residues long. CDR3 amino acids: CASSPEPAERGRETQYF. CDR3 sequence (DNA): TGTGCCAGCAGCCCAGAGCCTGCTGAGCGGGGCCGGGAGACCCAGTACTTC.

The gene calls are TRBV18 and TRBJ1-1, with 9 bases fitting TRBD1. Looked up from germline, CDR1 is KGHSH and CDR2 is LQKENI. Trimming cost V 2 bases and J 14 bases; bases outside gene matches: 9. CDR3 length: 13 amino acids. CDR3 sequence: CASSPRGTGINFF. For the CDR3, the DNA is TGTGCCAGCTCACCAAGGGGGACAGGGATAAACTTCTTT.

The CDR3 sequence is CASSTTANYGYTF. CDR3 DNA: TGCGCCAGCAGCACGACAGCGAACTATGGCTACACCTTC. The V gene is TRBV5-1, the J gene TRBJ1-2; D possibly corresponds to TRBD1 (5 bases). Germline V gene data show CDR1 as SGHRS and CDR2 as YFSETQ. The CDR3 totals 13 residues. The V gene lost 4 bases and the J gene lost 2 bases, with 9 bases spanning the gap.